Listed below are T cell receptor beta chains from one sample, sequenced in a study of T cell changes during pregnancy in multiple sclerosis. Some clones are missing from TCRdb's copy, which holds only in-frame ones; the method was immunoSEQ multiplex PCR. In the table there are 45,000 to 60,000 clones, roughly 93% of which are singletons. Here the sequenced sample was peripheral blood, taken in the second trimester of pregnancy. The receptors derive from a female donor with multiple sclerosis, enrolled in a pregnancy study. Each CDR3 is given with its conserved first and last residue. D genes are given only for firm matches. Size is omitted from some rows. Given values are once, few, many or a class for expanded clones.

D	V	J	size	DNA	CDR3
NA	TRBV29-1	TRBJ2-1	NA	TGCAGCGTTGTTGTAATCTACAATGAGCAGTTCTTC	CSVVVIYNEQFF
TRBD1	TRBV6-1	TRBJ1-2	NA	TGTGCCAGCAGGACTACAGGGGTGGTGGGAGGCTACACCTTC	CASRTTGVVGGYTF
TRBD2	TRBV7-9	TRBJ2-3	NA	TGTGCCAGCAGCCGGGGGGGAGATACGCAGTATTTT	CASSRGGDTQYF
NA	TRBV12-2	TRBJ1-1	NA	TGTGCAAGTCGCCGAAAAGGGGGCACTGAAGCTTTCTTT	CASRRKGGTEAFF
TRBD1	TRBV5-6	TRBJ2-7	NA	TGTGCCAGCAGCTTTGGGACAGGGGGCAGTGAGCAGTACTTC	CASSFGTGGSEQYF
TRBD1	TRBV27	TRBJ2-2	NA	TGTGCCAGCAGGGGACAGGGGAGGAACACCGGGGAGCTGTTTTTT	CASRGQGRNTGELFF
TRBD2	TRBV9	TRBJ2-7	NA	TGTGCCAGCAGCGTAGCCCGCCCGTTTGTAGCGGGAGCCCCCTACGAGCAGTACTTC	CASSVARPFVAGAPYEQYF
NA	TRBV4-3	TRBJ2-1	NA	TGCGCCAGCAGCCAAGGTAACAGAAATAATGAGCAGTTCTTC	CASSQGNRNNEQFF
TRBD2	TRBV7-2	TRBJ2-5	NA	TGTGCCAGCAGTACGACTAGCGGGAGGGGGCAAGAGACCCAGTACTTC	CASSTTSGRGQETQYF
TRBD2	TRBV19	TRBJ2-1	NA	TGTGCCAGTAGTAAGATACCCGGGACTAGCGGGAGCAAGGATGAGCAGTTCTTC	CASSKIPGTSGSKDEQFF
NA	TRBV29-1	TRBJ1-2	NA	TGCAGCGGACAAGCCGGCTATGGCTACACCTTC	CSGQAGYGYTF
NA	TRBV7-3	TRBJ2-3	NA	TGTGCCAGCAGCCCCGGACTCCTCGTCACAGATACGCAGTATTTT	CASSPGLLVTDTQYF
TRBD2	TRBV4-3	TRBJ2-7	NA	TGCGCCAGCAGCACTCGGACTAGCGGGAGCTACGAGCAGTACTTC	CASSTRTSGSYEQYF
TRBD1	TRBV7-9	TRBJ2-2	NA	TGTGCCAGCAGCACTGGACAGGGGGCACGAACCGGGGAGCTGTTTTTT	CASSTGQGARTGELFF
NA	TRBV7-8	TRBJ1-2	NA	TGTGCCAGCAGCCTCGTTTCGACGGGGATGGATGGCTACACCTTC	CASSLVSTGMDGYTF
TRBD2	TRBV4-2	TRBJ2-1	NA	TGTGCCAGCAGCCACGGGACTAGCATGGATGAGCAGTTCTTC	CASSHGTSMDEQFF
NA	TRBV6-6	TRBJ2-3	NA	TGTGCCAGCCGAGGGACTAGCACAGATACGCAGTATTTT	CASRGTSTDTQYF
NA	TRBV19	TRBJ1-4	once	TGTGCCAGTAGTATTTCGGAGCCTGAAAAACTGTTTTTT	CASSISEPEKLFF
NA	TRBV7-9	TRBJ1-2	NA	TGTGCCAGCAGCTTAGCGCCGAGAGATGGCTACACCTTC	CASSLAPRDGYTF
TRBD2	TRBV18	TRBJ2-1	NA	TGTGCCAGCTCACCGAGGACTAGCGGACCAGAGCAGTTCTTC	CASSPRTSGPEQFF
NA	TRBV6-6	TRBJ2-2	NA	TGTGCCAGCAGCCAACTTGGACAGAGGAACGGGGAGCTGTTTTTT	CASSQLGQRNGELFF
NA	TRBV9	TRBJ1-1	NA	TGTGCCAGCAGCCCTGACTCCGGAACTGAAGCTTTCTTT	CASSPDSGTEAFF
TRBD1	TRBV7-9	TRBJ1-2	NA	TGTGCCAGCAGCACGGGACAGGGGATAAATGGCTATGGCTACACCTTC	CASSTGQGINGYGYTF
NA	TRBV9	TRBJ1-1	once	TGTGCCAGCAGCGTAGGCGGAGGCACGGGCACTGAAGCTTTCTTT	CASSVGGGTGTEAFF
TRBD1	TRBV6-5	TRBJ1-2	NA	TGTGCCAGCAGTAAGGACAGGGGTATCTATGGCTACACCTTC	CASSKDRGIYGYTF
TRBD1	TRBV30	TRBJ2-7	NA	TGTGCCTGGAGTGTAAAGCCCCCAGGACAGGGCCACGAGCAGTACTTC	CAWSVKPPGQGHEQYF
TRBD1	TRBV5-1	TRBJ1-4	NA	TGCGCCAGCAGCTTGGCAGGGGGCCAAGAAAAACTGTTTTTT	CASSLAGGQEKLFF
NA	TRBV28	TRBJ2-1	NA	TGTGCCAGCAGGGGCTTCGTTGATGAGCAGTTCTTC	CASRGFVDEQFF
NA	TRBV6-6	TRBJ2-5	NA	TGTGCCAGCAGTTCCGAAACCTCCGACCTAGGGACCCAGTACTTC	CASSSETSDLGTQYF
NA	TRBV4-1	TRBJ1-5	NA	TGCGCCAGCAGCCAAACAGGGCTTGCGCAGCCCCAGCATTTT	CASSQTGLAQPQHF
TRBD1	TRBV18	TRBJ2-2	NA	TGTGCCAGCTCACCGAGGGGGCGCGGCACCGGGGAGCTGTTTTTT	CASSPRGRGTGELFF
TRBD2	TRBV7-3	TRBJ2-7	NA	TGTGCCAGCAGCCCGCTAGCGGGGGACGAGCAGTACTTC	CASSPLAGDEQYF
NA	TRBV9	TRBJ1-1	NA	TGTGCCAGCAGCAAGCGGGACAAGTCTCCTGAAGCTTTCTTT	CASSKRDKSPEAFF
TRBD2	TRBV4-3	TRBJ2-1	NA	TGCGCCAGCAGCCAGGGGACTAGCGGCTACAATGAGCAGTTCTTC	CASSQGTSGYNEQFF
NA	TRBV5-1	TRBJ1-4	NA	TGCGCCAGCAGCTCCTCGACAGGCTCTAATGAAAAACTGTTTTTT	CASSSSTGSNEKLFF
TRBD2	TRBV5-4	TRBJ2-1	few	TGTGCCAGCAGCTTCAAGGCTAGCGGGAGGGGTTTGGATGAGCAGTTCTTC	CASSFKASGRGLDEQFF
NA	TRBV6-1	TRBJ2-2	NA	TGTGCCAGCACCACGCGGAGCCCCACGGTCGATCTGTTTTTT	CASTTRSPTVDLFF
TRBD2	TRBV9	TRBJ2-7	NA	TGTGCCAGCAGCCTTAGCGGGAGTGGATACGAGCAGTACTTC	CASSLSGSGYEQYF
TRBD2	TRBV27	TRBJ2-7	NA	TGTGCCAGCTCCCCTGTCCTGGCGGGGAGGGCCGAGCAGTACTTC	CASSPVLAGRAEQYF
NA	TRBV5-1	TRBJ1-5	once	TGCGCCAGCAGCTTGGGGGGGCTAAATCAGCCCCAGCATTTT	CASSLGGLNQPQHF
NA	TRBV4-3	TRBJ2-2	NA	TGCGCCAGCAGCCAAGATGTTCAGCGGACCGGGGAGCTGTTTTTT	CASSQDVQRTGELFF
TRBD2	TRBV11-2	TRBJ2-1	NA	TGTGCCAGCAGCTTAGATCGTTTGGTAGCGGGACGGACGGGGCATGAGCAGTTCTTC	CASSLDRLVAGRTGHEQFF
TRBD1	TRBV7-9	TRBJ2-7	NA	TGTGCCAGCAGCTCCCCGGGACAGGGCTACGAGCAGTACTTC	CASSSPGQGYEQYF
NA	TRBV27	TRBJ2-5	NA	TGTGCCAGCAGTTTGGGCGGGTACCAAGAGACCCAGTACTTC	CASSLGGYQETQYF
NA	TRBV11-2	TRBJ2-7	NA	TGTGCCAGCAGGCCGACTACTCCTTGGCAGTACTTC	CASRPTTPWQYF
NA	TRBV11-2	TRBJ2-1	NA	TGTGCCAGCAGCTTAGCCGGGGGGCTTCAGTTCTTC	CASSLAGGLQFF
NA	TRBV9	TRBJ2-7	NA	TGTGCCAGCAGCTACAGAGGGGGGGCCGAGCAGTACTTC	CASSYRGGAEQYF
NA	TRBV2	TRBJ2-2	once	TGTGCCAGCAGAACGCAGGGGGAGCTGTTTTTT	CASRTQGELFF
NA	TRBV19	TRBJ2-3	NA	TGTGCCAGTAGTATGCTGAGCTCAGATACGCAGTATTTT	CASSMLSSDTQYF
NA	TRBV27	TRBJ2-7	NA	TGTGCCAGCAGCCTCATTAGAACCCCCGGCTACGAGCAGTACTTC	CASSLIRTPGYEQYF
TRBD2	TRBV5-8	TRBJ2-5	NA	TGTGCCAGCAGTTCAGCCGGGACTAGCATGGGGGAGACCCAGTACTTC	CASSSAGTSMGETQYF
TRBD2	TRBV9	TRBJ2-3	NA	TGTGCCAGCAGCGTAGGGACTAGCGGGAGGGCCCCAGATACGCAGTATTTT	CASSVGTSGRAPDTQYF
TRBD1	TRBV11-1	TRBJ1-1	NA	TGTGCCAGCAGCACCCGGGACAGGGGGCTTGACACTGAAGCTTTCTTT	CASSTRDRGLDTEAFF